The clone carrying this TCR beta chain was counted once. Germline loops: CDR1 ENHRY, CDR2 SYGVKD. V was cut by 2 bases and J by 7 bases, with 20 bases left in between. This CDR3 spans 16 amino acids. Original data processing: Nucleated cell counts were estimated from reference gene primer amplification. The protocol was immunoSEQ multiplex PCR, while the TCRdb copy is restricted to in-frame clones and leaves out a portion. V, J and clone size are those of that table, while D and trimming were read from the DNA. The data hold around 95,000 clones, with roughly nine tenths observed a single time. This entry belongs to a study of blood T cell repertoires in COVID-19. Study as a whole: Both acute and convalescent COVID-19 samples were obtained from the United States, Italy and Spain. T cells, B-cell-depleted T cells, or PBMCs provided the cDNA or gDNA that served as material.

This chain joins TRBV10-3 and TRBJ1-2, with D possibly TRBD1 on 5 matching bases. Sequenced input: peripheral blood. This clonotype was obtained from a man between 50 and 59 years old with acute or convalescent COVID-19. The CDR3 sequence is CAISEPLVGGECGYTF. The CDR3 region has the DNA TGTGCCATCAGTGAGCCCCTGGTGGGGGGGGAGTGTGGCTACACCTTC.